The 9 T cell receptor beta chains reported below all come from one sample, sequenced in a study of T cell clones after liver transplantation. Sequencing used immunoSEQ multiplex PCR; TCRdb keeps in-frame clones, though not all of them. The profile shows tens of thousands of clones, less than 85% of them singletons. The sequencing used CD4+ T cells from blood, collected at the 22-month timepoint. These receptors all come from a human patient who received a liver transplant. Some T cells may have come from the graft donor.

The J gene is TRBJ2-5, the V gene TRBV2; D perhaps matches TRBD1 (6 bases). The germline V gene encodes CDR1 SNHLY and CDR2 FYNNEI. The V gene lost 8 bases and the J gene lost 7 bases, with 20 bases spanning the gap. This CDR3 has 14 residues. This chain's CDR3 is CASHSTGSGGTQYF. CDR3 nucleotide sequence: TGTGCCAGCCATTCGACAGGCTCTGGGGGGACCCAGTACTTC.

This clone was counted a single time. This chain connects TRBV5-6 to TRBJ2-5; 8 bases match TRBD1. After removal of 5 bases from V and 5 bases from J, the junction contained 5 bases not matched to a gene. Germline CDR1 reads SGHDT; CDR2 reads YYEEEE. The CDR3 covers 13 residues. The CDR3 DNA follows: TGTGCCAGCAGTCGCACAGGGGGGGAGACCCAGTACTTC. Residues: CASSRTGGETQYF.

The chain employs TRBV6-5 and TRBJ2-5, with 11 bases matching TRBD1. The CDR3 is 15 amino acids. In germline, CDR1 is MNHEY, CDR2 SVGAGI. V dropped 7 bases and J dropped 1; count of bases not matched to a gene: 5. CDR3 nucleotide sequence: TGTGCCAGCAAGCGGGACAGGGGGTCCCAAGAGACCCAGTACTTC. This encodes CASKRDRGSQETQYF.

This chain uses TRBV6-6 with TRBJ2-7, with D perhaps assigned TRBD1 or TRBD2 (5 bases each). The V end lost 7 bases, the J end lost 6 bases, and 16 bases lay between the germline ends. Germline V gene sequence: CDR1 MNHNY, CDR2 SVGAGI (reference sequence). CDR3 size: 13 residues. The CDR3 protein is CASTANSGREQYF. The CDR3 coding sequence is TGTGCCAGCACTGCCAATTCGGGACGCGAGCAGTACTTC.

V is TRBV11-2 and J is TRBJ2-3, with 9 bases lining up with TRBD1. Unmatched junction bases numbered 4, after V lost 1 base and J lost 2 bases. There are 16 residues in the CDR3. Looked up from germline, CDR1 is SGHAT and CDR2 is FQNNGV. CDR3 nucleotides: TGTGCCAGCAGCTTAGCTCGGGACAGGGTCACAGATACGCAGTATTTT. Its translation is CASSLARDRVTDTQYF.

DNA for the CDR3: TGTGCCAGCAGCGGACGTGACTATAATTCACCCCTCCACTTT. Its translation is CASSGRDYNSPLHF. The V gene is TRBV6-1, the J gene TRBJ1-6; D gene uncertain. Trimming removed 6 bases from V and 3 bases from J, with 9 bases in between. The CDR3 has 14 residues. Looked up from germline, CDR1 is MNHNS and CDR2 is SASEGT.

This chain uses TRBV5-6 with TRBJ2-7; 8 bases fit TRBD2. The V gene end was trimmed by 4 bases and the J gene end by 4 bases; junction bases not matched to a gene: 7. From germline, CDR1 is SGHDT and CDR2 YYEEEE. CDR3 length: 14 amino acids. CDR3 DNA: TGTGCCAGCAGCGCGGGACTAGATGGTTACGAGCAGTACTTC. Translation gives CASSAGLDGYEQYF.

V and J are TRBV29-1 and TRBJ1-1; D call uncertain. The CDR3 totals 14 residues. Germline CDR1 and CDR2: SQVTM and ANQGSEA. Trimming stripped 8 bases from V and 3 bases from J, with 19 bases between. The CDR3: CSSLTLRSDTEAFF. The CDR3 coding sequence is TGCAGCTCTTTGACATTGAGGTCGGACACTGAAGCTTTCTTT.

This chain connects TRBV7-8 to TRBJ1-5, with a tentative D call TRBD1 (5 bases). The germline gives CDR1 SGHVS, CDR2 FQNEAQ. Trimming shortened V by 4 bases and J by 0 bases, and 13 bases separated the two germline ends. The CDR3 sequence is 16 residues long. The CDR3 region is CASSSYRTLSNQPQHF. CDR3 sequence (DNA): TGTGCCAGCAGCTCTTACCGGACACTTAGCAATCAGCCCCAGCATTTT. The full variable domain, completed using reference TRBV7-8 and TRBJ1-5, is GAGVSQSPRYKVAKRGQDVALRCDPISGHVSLFWYQQALGQGPEFLTYFQNEAQLDKSGLPSDRFFAERPEGSVSTLKIQRTQQEDSAVYLCASSSYRTLSNQPQHFGDGTRLSIL.